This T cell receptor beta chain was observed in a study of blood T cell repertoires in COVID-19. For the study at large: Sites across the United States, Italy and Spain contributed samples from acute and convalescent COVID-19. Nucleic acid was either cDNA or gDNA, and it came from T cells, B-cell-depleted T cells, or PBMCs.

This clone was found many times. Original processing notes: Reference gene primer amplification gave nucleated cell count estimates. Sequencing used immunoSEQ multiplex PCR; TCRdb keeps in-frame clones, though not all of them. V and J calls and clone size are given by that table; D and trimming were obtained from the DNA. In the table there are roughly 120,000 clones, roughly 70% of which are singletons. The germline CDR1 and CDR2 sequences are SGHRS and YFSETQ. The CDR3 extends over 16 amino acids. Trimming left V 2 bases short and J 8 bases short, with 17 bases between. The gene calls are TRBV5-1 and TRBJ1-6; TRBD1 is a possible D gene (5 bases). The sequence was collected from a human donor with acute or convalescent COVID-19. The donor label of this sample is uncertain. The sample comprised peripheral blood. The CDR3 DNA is TGCGCCAGCAGCTTTTTAAGGGGCGCTGGGGATTCACCCCTCCACTTT. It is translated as CASSFLRGAGDSPLHF.